The entry below gives a single T cell receptor beta chain sequence along with its context. Germline lookup yields CDR1 SNHLY and CDR2 FYNNEI. The V and J ends lost 2 bases and 2 bases respectively, with 14 bases between them. This CDR3 is built from 16 residues. The data were produced by immunoSEQ multiplex PCR, yet TCRdb's version contains in-frame clones alone and is incomplete. The sample records over 150,000 clones, approximately 90% being singletons. This specimen comes from a study of blood T cell repertoires in COVID-19. Study-level background: In each case, the material was cDNA or gDNA derived from T cells, B-cell-depleted T cells, or PBMCs.

The sequencing sample was made of peripheral blood. The sequence was obtained from a man younger than 35 with COVID-19, enrolled during active disease. V is TRBV2 and J is TRBJ2-3; maybe TRBD2 (5 bases). The DNA for the CDR3 is TGTGCCAGCAGTGAAAAGGACTTCGAATTCACAGATACGCAGTATTTT. It codes for CASSEKDFEFTDTQYF. The variable domain in full, with the rest retrieved from reference TRBV2 and TRBJ2-3, is EPEVTQTPSHQVTQMGQEVILRCVPISNHLYFYWYRQILGQKVEFLVSFYNNEISEKSEIFDDQFSVERPDGSNFTLKIRSTKLEDSAMYFCASSEKDFEFTDTQYFGPGTRLTVL.